The sequence of this TCR beta chain was determined in a study of immune characterization of retroperitoneal liposarcoma. TCRdb used MiXCR to reprocess the PCR reads, holding one entry per CDR3 protein. This table has under 13,000 distinct CDR3 sequences, 25% to 30% appearing once. This clonotype came up many times. Germline loops: CDR1 MNHNS, CDR2 SASEGT. Trimming left V 5 bases short and J 10 bases short, with 18 bases between. This CDR3 comprises 14 residues. The sequenced sample consisted of tumor tissue. This receptor was taken from a male donor with retroperitoneal liposarcoma. The chain uses TRBV6-1 and TRBJ2-1; the D call may be TRBD1 or TRBD2 (7 bases each). The CDR3 DNA is TGTGCCAGCAGTAGCGGGACAGCAGCCTACGAGCAGTTCTTC. As protein: CASSSGTAAYEQFF.